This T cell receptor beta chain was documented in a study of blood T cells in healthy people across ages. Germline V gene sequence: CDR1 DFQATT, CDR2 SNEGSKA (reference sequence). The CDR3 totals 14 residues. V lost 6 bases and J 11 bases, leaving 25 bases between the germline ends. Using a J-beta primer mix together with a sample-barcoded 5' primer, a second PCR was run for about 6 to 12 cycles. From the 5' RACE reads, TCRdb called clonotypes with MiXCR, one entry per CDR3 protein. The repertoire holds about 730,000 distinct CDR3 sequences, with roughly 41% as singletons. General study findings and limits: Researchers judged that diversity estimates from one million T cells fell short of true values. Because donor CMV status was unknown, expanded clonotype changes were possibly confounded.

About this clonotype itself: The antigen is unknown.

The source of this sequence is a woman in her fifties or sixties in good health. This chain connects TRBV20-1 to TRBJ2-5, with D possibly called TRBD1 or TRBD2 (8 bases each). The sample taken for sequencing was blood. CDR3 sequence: CSATEGLEDREQYF. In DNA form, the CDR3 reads TGCAGTGCAACAGAGGGACTAGAGGACAGGGAGCAGTACTTC.